The sequence of this T cell receptor beta chain was determined in a study of blood T cell repertoires in COVID-19. Study-wide context: Acute and convalescent COVID-19 specimens originated in the United States, Italy and Spain. PBMCs, B-cell-depleted T cells, or T cells were the source of the cDNA or gDNA that made up the material.

As processed by the authors: By means of reference gene primer amplification, nucleated cell counts were estimated. Data came from immunoSEQ multiplex PCR; TCRdb stores just in-frame clones and leaves some out. V and J calls and clone size are those listed in that table; D and trimming were worked out from the DNA. The table has a few hundred thousand clones, roughly nine tenths seen once. The germline V and J ends were trimmed by 5 bases and 2 bases, with 8 bases remaining between them. This CDR3 is built from 13 residues. Looked up from germline, CDR1 is SGHNT and CDR2 is YENEEA. V is TRBV11-3 and J is TRBJ2-3; D is ambiguous. The sample taken for sequencing was peripheral blood. The receptor comes from a woman in her thirties or forties who had recovered from COVID-19. The CDR3 DNA follows: TGTGCCAGCAGCCTACTTTTCACAGATACGCAGTATTTT. Protein product: CASSLLFTDTQYF.